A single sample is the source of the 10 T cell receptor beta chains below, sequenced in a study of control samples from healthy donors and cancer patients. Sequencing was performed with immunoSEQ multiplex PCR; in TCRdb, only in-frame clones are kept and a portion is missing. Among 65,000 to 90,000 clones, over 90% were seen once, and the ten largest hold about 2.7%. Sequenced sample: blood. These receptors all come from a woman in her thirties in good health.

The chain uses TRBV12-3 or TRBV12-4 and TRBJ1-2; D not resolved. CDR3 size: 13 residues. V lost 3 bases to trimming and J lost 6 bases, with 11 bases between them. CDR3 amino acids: CASSFATEDGYTF. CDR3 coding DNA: TGTGCCAGCAGTTTTGCGACGGAGGATGGCTACACCTTC.

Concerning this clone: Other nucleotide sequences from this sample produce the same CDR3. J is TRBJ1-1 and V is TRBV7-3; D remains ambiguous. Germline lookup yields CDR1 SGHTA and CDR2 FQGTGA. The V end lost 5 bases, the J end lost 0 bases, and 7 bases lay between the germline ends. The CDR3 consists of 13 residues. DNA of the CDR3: TGTGCCAGCAGCGGCCAGGTGAACACTGAAGCTTTCTTT. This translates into CASSGQVNTEAFF.

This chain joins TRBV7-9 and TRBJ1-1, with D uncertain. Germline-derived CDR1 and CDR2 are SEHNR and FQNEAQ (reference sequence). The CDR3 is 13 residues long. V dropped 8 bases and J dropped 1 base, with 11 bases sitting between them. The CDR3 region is CASLPFSNTEAFF. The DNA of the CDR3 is TGTGCCAGCTTACCTTTTTCGAACACTGAAGCTTTCTTT.

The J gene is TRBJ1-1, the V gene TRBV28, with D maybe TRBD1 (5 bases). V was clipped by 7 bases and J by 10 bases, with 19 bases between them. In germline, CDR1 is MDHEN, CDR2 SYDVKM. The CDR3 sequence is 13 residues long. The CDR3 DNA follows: TGTGCCAGCAATAATTTAGGTGGGGCCCTAGCTTTCTTT. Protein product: CASNNLGGALAFF.

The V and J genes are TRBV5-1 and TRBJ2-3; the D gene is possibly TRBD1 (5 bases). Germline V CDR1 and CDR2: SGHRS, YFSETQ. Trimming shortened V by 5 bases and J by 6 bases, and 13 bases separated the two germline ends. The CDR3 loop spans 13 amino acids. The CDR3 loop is CASRRQTEDTQYF. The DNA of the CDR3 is TGCGCCAGCAGACGACAGACTGAGGATACGCAGTATTTT.

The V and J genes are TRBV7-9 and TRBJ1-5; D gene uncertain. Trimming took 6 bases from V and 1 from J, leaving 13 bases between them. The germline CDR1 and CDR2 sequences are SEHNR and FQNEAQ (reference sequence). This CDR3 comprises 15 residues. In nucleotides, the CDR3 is TGTGCCAGCAGGATCGACCTCGAAAGCAATCAGCCCCAGCATTTT. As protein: CASRIDLESNQPQHF.

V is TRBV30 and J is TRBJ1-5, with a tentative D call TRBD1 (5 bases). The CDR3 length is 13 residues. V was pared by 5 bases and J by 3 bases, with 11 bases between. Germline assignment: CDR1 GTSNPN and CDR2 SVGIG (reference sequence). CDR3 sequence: CAWATGHNQPQHF. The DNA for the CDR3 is TGTGCCTGGGCGACCGGACACAATCAGCCCCAGCATTTT.

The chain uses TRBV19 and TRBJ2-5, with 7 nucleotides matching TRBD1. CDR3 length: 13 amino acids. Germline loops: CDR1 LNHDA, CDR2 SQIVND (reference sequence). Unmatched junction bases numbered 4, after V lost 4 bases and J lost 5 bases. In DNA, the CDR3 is TGTGCCAGTAGTAACAGGGGCGGGGAGACCCAGTACTTC. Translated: CASSNRGGETQYF.

The CDR3 DNA sequence: TGTGCCAGCAGTGAACCCGGGACAGGGGGGGAGGGCTACACCTTC. This encodes CASSEPGTGGEGYTF. V is TRBV28 and J is TRBJ1-2; 11 positions agree with TRBD1. The CDR3 loop spans 15 amino acids. Trimming took 5 bases from V and 8 from J; bases not matched to a gene: 10. Germline lookup yields CDR1 MDHEN and CDR2 SYDVKM.

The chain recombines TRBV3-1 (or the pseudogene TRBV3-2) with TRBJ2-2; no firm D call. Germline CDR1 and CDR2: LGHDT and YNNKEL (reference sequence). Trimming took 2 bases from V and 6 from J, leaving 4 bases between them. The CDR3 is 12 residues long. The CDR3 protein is CASSQISGELFF. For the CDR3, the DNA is TGTGCCAGCAGCCAAATTTCCGGGGAGCTGTTTTTT.